Listed below are T cell receptor beta chains from one sample, sequenced in a study of blood T cells in healthy people across ages. TCRdb used MiXCR to reprocess the 5' RACE reads, holding one entry per CDR3 protein. In the table there are some 1.5 million distinct CDR3 sequences, 40% to 45% of which are singletons. Sequenced material: blood. The source is a woman younger than 35 in good health. CDR3s leave out the opening cysteine and the closing phenylalanine or tryptophan.

>TRBJ2-1|TRBV3-1
ASSHVAGAGNEQF
>TRBJ1-6|TRBV20-1
SARVLTPGTGRSSPPH
>TRBJ2-1|TRBV29-1
SGLGGRNEQF
>TRBJ1-2|TRBV7-2
ASSQDAGRYT
>TRBJ1-2|TRBV2
ASSEGAVYGYT
>TRBJ1-6|TRBV12-3/TRBV12-4
ASSLTVDSPLH
>TRBJ2-7|TRBV29-1
SVQRGSSYEQY
>TRBJ1-2|TRBV6-6
ASSYGYGNYGYT
>TRBJ1-1|TRBV6-1
ASSAPGQGKTEAF
>TRBJ1-1|TRBV12-3/TRBV12-4
ASSWGFQGRSTEAF
>TRBJ2-7|TRBV25-1
ASSEKGDEQY
>TRBJ1-2|TRBV5-1
ASSLGQVSGYGYT
>TRBJ2-1|TRBV24-1
ATSPKVSGRYNEQF
>TRBJ2-3|TRBV7-2
ASSPATSSTDTQY
>TRBJ2-5|TRBV7-2
ASSRGRSQETQY
>TRBJ2-1|TRBV7-9
ASSLSLPGGWNEQF
>TRBJ1-1|TRBV5-5
ASSYYWEMNTEAF
>TRBJ1-2|TRBV4-1
ASSPREIQGVGYT
>TRBJ2-1|TRBV4-1
ASSQDLLEKRDRREQF
>TRBJ1-2|TRBV5-1
ASSPGTGTQPGGYT
>TRBJ2-1|TRBV6-5
ASSYSAGRRHEQF
>TRBJ2-1|TRBV5-4
ASSTATGLDEQF
>TRBJ1-2|TRBV7-2
ASSPQGGLVYGYT
>TRBJ2-3|TRBV20-1
SAREGAGGQDTQY
>TRBJ2-3|TRBV12-3/TRBV12-4
ASNAGSTDTQY
>TRBJ2-7|TRBV27
ASSLYASPHEQY
>TRBJ2-7|TRBV4-1
ASSPSWGPYEQY
>TRBJ2-7|TRBV20-1
SARDQSGSYYEQY
>TRBJ2-1|TRBV12-3/TRBV12-4
ASSSALLGSEQF
>TRBJ2-1|TRBV20-1
SARARLAGLRNEQF
>TRBJ2-1|TRBV21-1
ASSSRTGDSYNEQF
>TRBJ2-1|TRBV6-6
ASSYPPAVSYNEQF
>TRBJ1-4|TRBV5-5
ASRPDLGGEKLF
>.|TRBV6-5
ASSSIRDRGLYEQY
>TRBJ1-2|TRBV10-3
AISAKEYGYT
>TRBJ2-3|TRBV7-2
ACSRLVGGVTDTQY
>TRBJ2-1|TRBV7-2
ASSLSRPPNHEQF
>TRBJ2-3|TRBV7-9
ACDTEAASTDTQY
>TRBJ2-4|TRBV6-5
VSSYGLAGFVAKNIQY
>TRBJ1-6|TRBV27
ASSLDRDRSPLH
>TRBJ2-1|TRBV7-2
ASSSNYYEQF
>TRBJ2-7|TRBV3-1
ASSQVWYEQY
>TRBJ2-3|TRBV12-3/TRBV12-4
ASKLAGATDTQY
>TRBJ2-1|TRBV3-1
ASSQDGRQYNEQF
>TRBJ1-1|TRBV29-1
SVEDTRWGSEAF
>TRBJ2-1|TRBV7-2
ASSLKSTGSYEQF
>.|TRBV12-3/TRBV12-4
ASSLSEVSYNEQY
>TRBJ2-1|TRBV7-2
ASILRTGFPYNEQF
>TRBJ2-7|TRBV7-2
ASSTVGYEQY
>TRBJ2-7|TRBV15
ATSPTSGTPYEQY
>TRBJ2-1|TRBV21-1
ASSNRGSEGEQF
>TRBJ2-7|TRBV20-1
SARAAPSGSYEQY
>TRBJ1-1|TRBV9
ASDRTGSNTEAF
>TRBJ2-1|TRBV5-1
ASRSTGTGYNEQF